The 19 T cell receptor beta chains below all came from one sample that was sequenced in a study of T cell responses to AZD1222 COVID-19 vaccine. This table comes from immunoSEQ multiplex PCR, and its TCRdb copy is limited to in-frame clones, with some not included. The sample contains 150,000 to 200,000 clones, around nine tenths of which appear only once. Sequenced material: peripheral blood, taken on day 0 of AZD1222 vaccination. These receptors all come from an adult in good health.

V is TRBV28 and J is TRBJ1-5; no definite D call. CDR3 length: 12 residues. V lost 8 bases and J 3 bases, leaving 8 bases between the germline ends. Germline CDR1 is MDHEN and CDR2 is SYDVKM. DNA for the CDR3: TGTGCCAGCTTTACGCCCAATCAGCCCCAGCATTTT. Translating it yields CASFTPNQPQHF.

The rearrangement uses TRBV9 and TRBJ1-1; weak D call: TRBD1 (5 bases). CDR1 and CDR2 (germline): SGDLS, YYNGEE. The V and J ends lost 4 bases and 0 bases respectively, with 16 bases between them. The CDR3 is 16 residues long. The CDR3 reads CASSLFRENMNTEAFF. The CDR3 coding sequence is TGTGCCAGCAGCCTATTCAGGGAAAACATGAACACTGAAGCTTTCTTT. The full variable domain, rest sourced from reference TRBV9 and TRBJ1-1, is DSGVTQTPKHLITATGQRVTLRCSPRSGDLSVYWYQQSLDQGLQFLIQYYNGEERAKGNILERFSAQQFPDLHSELNLSSLELGDSALYFCASSLFRENMNTEAFFGQGTRLTVV.

The chain joins TRBV10-2 to TRBJ1-3; D uncertain. The CDR3 contains 15 residues. V was trimmed by 3 bases and J by 2 bases, leaving 11 bases between them. Germline CDR1 is WSHSY and CDR2 is SAAADI. CDR3 bases: TGCGCCAGCAGTGACCGGGCTAGGACTGGAAACACCATATATTTT. The encoded protein is CASSDRARTGNTIYF.

The V call is TRBV6-6, the J call TRBJ2-6; 7 bases are a match to TRBD1. The CDR3 runs 16 residues. Germline loops: CDR1 MNHNY, CDR2 SVGAGI (reference sequence). V lost 7 bases, J lost 4 bases, and 10 bases stayed unmatched. CDR3 amino acids: CASIKPTGLGANVLTF. DNA of the CDR3: TGTGCCAGCATAAAACCGACAGGGCTCGGGGCCAACGTCCTGACTTTC.

The V call is TRBV21-1, the J call TRBJ1-1; the table's TRBD1 call for D was not verified on the DNA. TRBV21-1 is termed a pseudogene. The CDR3 sequence is 14 residues long. The CDR3 here is CASSGQGRDTEAFF. As DNA, the CDR3 is TGTGCCAGCAGTGGACAGGGAAGGGACACTGAAGCTTTCTTT.

Here the CDR3 reads CSASDRNTEAFF. DNA for the CDR3: TGCAGCGCCTCTGACAGGAACACTGAAGCTTTCTTT. The chain recombines TRBV29-1 with TRBJ1-1, with D possibly matching TRBD1 (5 bases). The V gene lost 7 bases and the J gene lost 1 base, with 10 bases spanning the gap. The CDR3 covers 12 residues. CDR1 is SQVTM, CDR2 ANQGSEA, per germline.

The J gene is TRBJ2-5, the V gene TRBV5-6; D ambiguous. The germline V gene has CDR1 SGHDT and CDR2 YYEEEE. The CDR3 is 15 amino acids. V dropped 0 bases and J dropped 2 bases, with 11 bases sitting between them. Here the CDR3 reads CASSLVLGSQETQYF. In DNA form, the CDR3 reads TGTGCCAGCAGCTTGGTCCTTGGCAGTCAAGAGACCCAGTACTTC.

V gene TRBV19 combines with J gene TRBJ1-2; the D is unclear. The CDR3 has 13 residues. Germline loops: CDR1 LNHDA, CDR2 SQIVND (reference sequence). Trimming removed 10 bases from V and 3 bases from J, with 15 bases in between. The CDR3 DNA is TGTGCCATATACGGAGGGTTAGACTATGGCTACACCTTC. Residues: CAIYGGLDYGYTF.

This chain links TRBV30 with TRBJ2-4, with D tentatively TRBD2 (5 bases). Germline values: CDR1 GTSNPN, CDR2 SVGIG (reference sequence). The CDR3 covers 12 residues. Trimming removed 5 bases from V and 4 bases from J, with 9 bases in between. The CDR3 DNA sequence: TGTGCCTGGGGGGTAGCGAAAAACATTCAGTACTTC. Its protein is CAWGVAKNIQYF.

This rearrangement joins TRBV4-3 to TRBJ1-1; tentatively, D is TRBD1 (5 bases). The CDR3 runs 15 residues. Between the trimmed V and J ends, which lost 0 bases and 4 bases, there was a span of 12 bases. Looked up from germline, CDR1 is LGHNA and CDR2 is YSLEER. CDR3 DNA: TGCGCCAGCAGCCAAGACTCTGCAAGGGGCACTGAAGCTTTCTTT. Amino acids: CASSQDSARGTEAFF.

The V and J genes are TRBV28 and TRBJ1-5, with TRBD1 identical over 10 bases. The CDR3 spans 16 residues. With 3 bases clipped from V and 2 bases from J, the junction kept 4 bases outside the gene matches. CDR1 and CDR2 (germline): MDHEN, SYDVKM. The CDR3 DNA follows: TGTGCCAGCAGTTTCCCCGGGACAGGGGGCAATCAGCCCCAGCATTTT. Residues: CASSFPGTGGNQPQHF. Drawing the rest from reference TRBV28 and TRBJ1-5, the complete variable domain is DVKVTQSSRYLVKRTGEKVFLECVQDMDHENMFWYRQDPGLGLRLIYFSYDVKMKEKGDIPEGYSVSREKKERFSLILESASTNQTSMYLCASSFPGTGGNQPQHFGDGTRLSIL.

The chain has TRBV7-2 and TRBJ2-1; TRBD2 matches at 7 bases. The junction had 7 bases not matched to a gene; V was cut back by 5 bases and J by 0 bases. This CDR3 has 16 residues. Germline V lookup: CDR1 SGHTA, CDR2 FQGNSA. This CDR3 is CASSPQSGISYNEQFF. DNA for the CDR3: TGTGCCAGCAGCCCACAAAGCGGGATCTCCTACAATGAGCAGTTCTTC. Supplemented by reference TRBV7-2 and TRBJ2-1, the full variable domain reads GAGVSQSPSNKVTEKGKDVELRCDPISGHTALYWYRQSLGQGLEFLIYFQGNSAPDKSGLPSDRFSAERTGGSVSTLTIQRTQQEDSAVYLCASSPQSGISYNEQFFGPGTRLTVL.

The genes are TRBV24-1 and TRBJ2-2, with TRBD1 identical over 7 bases. Unmatched junction bases numbered 9, after V lost 9 bases and J lost 9 bases. The CDR3 contains 13 residues. Per the germline V gene, CDR1 is KGHDR and CDR2 is SFDVKD. The DNA for the CDR3 is TGTGCCACCCGCTTTCAACAGGGGTGGGAGCTGTTTTTT. Translated: CATRFQQGWELFF.

The chain joins TRBV6-2 or TRBV6-3 to TRBJ2-2; a possible D gene is TRBD2 (5 bases). This CDR3 comprises 18 residues. The V end was cut by 0 bases, the J end by 1 base, with 15 bases between. In germline, CDR1 is MNHEY, CDR2 SVGEGT. The CDR3 here is CASSYSTTETRNTGELFF. The CDR3 nucleotides are TGTGCCAGCAGTTACTCGACTACCGAGACAAGGAACACCGGGGAGCTGTTTTTT.

The V gene is TRBV19, the J gene TRBJ1-2; 11 bases map to TRBD1. The CDR3 extends over 16 amino acids. CDR1 and CDR2 from the germline V gene are LNHDA and SQIVND (reference sequence). V dropped 7 bases and J dropped 8; count of bases not matched to a gene: 15. The CDR3 DNA reads TGTGCCAGTACCCCAGGACCTGGGACAGGGGGGAGCGGCTACACCTTC. This sequence encodes CASTPGPGTGGSGYTF.

The V gene is TRBV5-1, the J gene TRBJ1-1, with 8 bases fitting TRBD1. The CDR3 has 17 residues. Germline V gene sequence: CDR1 SGHRS, CDR2 YFSETQ. V shed 0 bases and J 2 bases; nucleotides not matched to a gene: 9. The CDR3 nucleotides are TGCGCCAGCAGCTTGGGGTCCCGGGACAGGCCAAACACTGAAGCTTTCTTT. This encodes CASSLGSRDRPNTEAFF.

V gene TRBV5-6 combines with J gene TRBJ1-1; D may be TRBD1 (5 bases). Per germline, CDR1 SGHDT and CDR2 YYEEEE. V was cut by 4 bases and J by 11 bases, with 24 bases left in between. CDR3 length: 15 residues. The DNA of the CDR3 is TGTGCCAGCAGCCCTCTACAGGAAGTAGCCGCTGGTGCTTTCTTT. It specifies CASSPLQEVAAGAFF.

This clone came up a few times. J is TRBJ1-5 and V is TRBV5-5; 7 bases are shared with TRBD1. The junction had 1 base not matched to a gene; V was cut back by 0 bases and J by 4 bases. There are 14 residues in the CDR3. CDR1 is SGHKS and CDR2 is YYEKEE in the germline V gene (reference sequence). The CDR3: CASSLAGGNQPQHF. The CDR3 region has the DNA TGTGCCAGCAGCTTGGCAGGGGGGAATCAGCCCCAGCATTTT.

The chain couples TRBV5-1 to TRBJ2-7; 9 nucleotides agree with TRBD1. The V gene's germline CDR1 is SGHRS and CDR2 YFSETQ. This CDR3 spans 15 amino acids. V trimming: 0 bases; J trimming: 4 bases; junction bases outside the gene matches: 5. CDR3 DNA sequence: TGCGCCAGCAGCTTGGAGGGGACAGGGTCTTACGAGCAGTACTTC. Protein sequence: CASSLEGTGSYEQYF.